In this sample, the clone carrying this T cell receptor beta chain turned up many times. What it recognizes is unknown. Library preparation (for TCRbeta) was performed with unique molecular identifiers. TCRdb ran MiXCR on the PCR reads and lists one entry per CDR3 protein. The top ten clones hold 35% of a sample with under 25,000 distinct CDR3 sequences, about an eighth of them seen once. The data were taken from a study of T-cell reconstitution after alpha-beta-depleted transplantation in children. General study results and limits: After one year, T-cell counts and TCRbeta diversity mostly came from new T cells. At around two months after transplant, the alpha-beta T cells were reportedly derived from several hundred expanded clones that came from non-depleted graft cells. In some patients, recipient T cells and intrathymic progenitors surviving conditioning explained high day-60 diversity.

This CDR3 region has 13 residues. Per germline, CDR1 SGHTA and CDR2 FQGTGA. Trimming at V came to 5 bases and at J to 7 bases, leaving 5 bases not matched to a gene. Here the sequenced sample was PBMCs, mostly from graft donor cells, taken 60 days after TCRalphabeta/CD19-depleted stem cell transplant. The TCR was taken from a female patient aged 2-10 years who had a stem cell transplant for congenital amegakaryocytic thrombocytopenia, so the T cells may come from the graft donor. The chain has TRBV7-3 and TRBJ2-4; 7 bases are a match to TRBD1. This CDR3 is CASSPDRENIQYF. Here the CDR3 DNA reads TGTGCCAGCAGCCCCGACAGGGAGAACATTCAGTACTTC.